The rows below give T cell receptor beta chains drawn from one sample of a study of Graves' ophthalmopathy and Graves' hyperthyroidism. TCRdb passed the multiplex PCR reads through MiXCR, listing each CDR3 protein once. The sample consists of a few hundred thousand distinct CDR3 sequences, about a sixth of them appearing once. The sample taken for sequencing was peripheral blood. The receptors originated from an adult woman with stable Graves' hyperthyroidism. Both conserved end residues are part of each CDR3. The D gene is left open where the match is weak. A row's size may be missing; if present it is once, few, many or a size class.

abundance: many
d_gene: NA
v_gene: TRBV6-1
j_gene: TRBJ1-5
CDR3aa: CASRPQNQPQHF
CDR3nt: TGTGCCAGCAGACCTCAGAATCAGCCCCAGCATTTT

abundance: many
d_gene: TRBD2
v_gene: TRBV29-1
j_gene: TRBJ2-2
CDR3aa: CSASGVGTGELFF
CDR3nt: TGCAGCGCTAGCGGGGTGGGGACCGGGGAGCTGTTTTTT

abundance: few
d_gene: NA
v_gene: TRBV5-1
j_gene: TRBJ2-7
CDR3aa: CASKPSGGDYEQYF
CDR3nt: TGCGCCAGCAAACCGAGCGGAGGTGACTACGAGCAGTACTTC

abundance: many
d_gene: NA
v_gene: TRBV6-2/TRBV6-3
j_gene: TRBJ2-7
CDR3aa: CASSYTANYEQYF
CDR3nt: TGTGCCAGCAGTTACACCGCGAACTACGAGCAGTACTTC

abundance: many
d_gene: NA
v_gene: TRBV20-1
j_gene: TRBJ2-7
CDR3aa: CSATTGQFQEQYF
CDR3nt: TGCAGTGCAACAACAGGACAGTTTCAAGAGCAGTACTTC

abundance: NA
d_gene: TRBD2
v_gene: TRBV15
j_gene: TRBJ2-4
CDR3aa: CATSQLGGDIQYF
CDR3nt: TGTGCCACCAGTCAGCTGGGGGGGGACATTCAGTACTTC

abundance: few
d_gene: NA
v_gene: TRBV27
j_gene: TRBJ1-5
CDR3aa: CASTEFSNQPQHF
CDR3nt: TGTGCCAGCACCGAATTTAGCAATCAGCCCCAGCATTTT

abundance: NA
d_gene: NA
v_gene: TRBV7-8
j_gene: TRBJ2-2
CDR3aa: CASSPYGGFTGELFF
CDR3nt: TGTGCCAGCAGTCCTTATGGTGGTTTCACCGGGGAGCTGTTTTTT

abundance: once
d_gene: NA
v_gene: TRBV30
j_gene: TRBJ2-5
CDR3aa: CAWSFRAVETQYF
CDR3nt: TGTGCCTGGAGTTTCAGGGCGGTGGAGACCCAGTACTTC

abundance: many
d_gene: NA
v_gene: TRBV10-3
j_gene: TRBJ2-7
CDR3aa: CAISDVTGLTYEQYF
CDR3nt: TGTGCCATCAGTGACGTGACAGGACTAACCTACGAGCAGTACTTC

abundance: NA
d_gene: NA
v_gene: TRBV25-1
j_gene: TRBJ2-5
CDR3aa: CASSEDLGGRETQYF
CDR3nt: TGTGCCAGCAGTGAAGACCTTGGGGGCAGAGAGACCCAGTACTTC

abundance: many
d_gene: NA
v_gene: TRBV18
j_gene: TRBJ2-7
CDR3aa: CASSPPSSYEQYF
CDR3nt: TGTGCCAGCAGTCCCCCGTCTAGCTACGAGCAGTACTTC

abundance: NA
d_gene: NA
v_gene: TRBV27
j_gene: TRBJ1-1
CDR3aa: CASSFGANTEAFF
CDR3nt: TGTGCCAGTAGTTTTGGGGCGAACACTGAAGCTTTCTTT

abundance: many
d_gene: NA
v_gene: TRBV11-2
j_gene: TRBJ2-5
CDR3aa: CASSSYLTQETQYF
CDR3nt: TGTGCCAGCAGCTCCTATTTAACTCAGGAGACCCAGTACTTC

abundance: NA
d_gene: TRBD1
v_gene: TRBV13
j_gene: TRBJ1-2
CDR3aa: CASSGGTGGAGYGYTF
CDR3nt: TGTGCCAGCAGCGGAGGGACAGGGGGCGCTGGCTATGGCTACACCTTC

abundance: many
d_gene: TRBD2
v_gene: TRBV9
j_gene: TRBJ2-5
CDR3aa: CASSVGLAGAGETQYF
CDR3nt: TGTGCCAGCAGCGTTGGACTAGCGGGAGCTGGAGAGACCCAGTACTTC

abundance: many
d_gene: NA
v_gene: TRBV24-1
j_gene: TRBJ2-2
CDR3aa: CATSATTGELFF
CDR3nt: TGTGCCACCAGTGCGACCACCGGGGAGCTGTTTTTT

abundance: NA
d_gene: NA
v_gene: TRBV20-1
j_gene: TRBJ1-2
CDR3aa: CSARHRDHYGYTF
CDR3nt: TGCAGTGCTAGGCACAGGGACCACTATGGCTACACCTTC

abundance: many
d_gene: TRBD2
v_gene: TRBV6-1
j_gene: TRBJ2-7
CDR3aa: CASRTSRGGYEQYF
CDR3nt: TGTGCCAGCAGGACGTCCCGGGGGGGCTACGAGCAGTACTTC

abundance: NA
d_gene: NA
v_gene: TRBV9
j_gene: TRBJ2-4
CDR3aa: CDAGAKNIKYF
CDR3nt: TGCGACGCAGGGGCCAAAAACATTAAGTACTTC

abundance: NA
d_gene: NA
v_gene: TRBV19
j_gene: TRBJ1-1
CDR3aa: CASSPHMGAYGDTEAFF
CDR3nt: TGTGCCAGTAGTCCACATATGGGGGCCTACGGGGACACTGAAGCTTTCTTT

abundance: few
d_gene: TRBD2
v_gene: TRBV11-2
j_gene: TRBJ2-1
CDR3aa: CASSTSGISYNEKFF
CDR3nt: TGTGCCAGCAGTACTAGCGGGATATCCTACAATGAGAAGTTCTTC

abundance: many
d_gene: NA
v_gene: TRBV11-2
j_gene: TRBJ1-1
CDR3aa: CASSLSGVNDEAFF
CDR3nt: TGTGCCAGCAGCTTATCTGGGGTTAATGATGAAGCTTTCTTT

abundance: NA
d_gene: TRBD2
v_gene: TRBV12-3/TRBV12-4
j_gene: TRBJ2-2
CDR3aa: CASREGLAGGNGELFF
CDR3nt: TGTGCCAGCAGGGAGGGACTAGCGGGAGGGAACGGGGAGCTGTTTTTT

abundance: many
d_gene: TRBD2
v_gene: TRBV28
j_gene: TRBJ2-7
CDR3aa: CASSKPGLGSYEQYF
CDR3nt: TGTGCCAGCAGCAAACCGGGACTAGGGTCCTACGAGCAGTACTTC

abundance: many
d_gene: NA
v_gene: TRBV29-1
j_gene: TRBJ1-2
CDR3aa: CSVTRTGGYGYTF
CDR3nt: TGCAGCGTTACTCGGACCGGTGGCTATGGCTACACCTTC

abundance: NA
d_gene: NA
v_gene: TRBV6-1
j_gene: TRBJ2-7
CDR3aa: CASSETRLHYEQYF
CDR3nt: TGTGCCAGCAGCGAGACTAGACTTCACTACGAGCAGTACTTC

abundance: NA
d_gene: TRBD2
v_gene: TRBV10-1
j_gene: TRBJ2-7
CDR3aa: CASRGTMQTNIQMGQAYEQYF
CDR3nt: TGCGCCAGCAGGGGGACTATGCAGACGAACATACAGATGGGGCAAGCCTACGAGCAGTACTTC

abundance: many
d_gene: TRBD1
v_gene: TRBV7-8
j_gene: TRBJ1-1
CDR3aa: CASSSQGSSTEAFF
CDR3nt: TGTGCCAGCAGCTCACAGGGGAGTAGCACTGAAGCTTTCTTT

abundance: many
d_gene: NA
v_gene: TRBV6-1
j_gene: TRBJ2-4
CDR3aa: CASSDTHTGQIQYF
CDR3nt: TGTGCCAGCAGTGACACGCACACAGGACAAATTCAGTACTTC

abundance: NA
d_gene: NA
v_gene: TRBV6-5
j_gene: TRBJ1-2
CDR3aa: CASSYSDRRYGYTF
CDR3nt: TGTGCCAGCAGTTATTCCGACAGGCGCTATGGCTACACCTTC